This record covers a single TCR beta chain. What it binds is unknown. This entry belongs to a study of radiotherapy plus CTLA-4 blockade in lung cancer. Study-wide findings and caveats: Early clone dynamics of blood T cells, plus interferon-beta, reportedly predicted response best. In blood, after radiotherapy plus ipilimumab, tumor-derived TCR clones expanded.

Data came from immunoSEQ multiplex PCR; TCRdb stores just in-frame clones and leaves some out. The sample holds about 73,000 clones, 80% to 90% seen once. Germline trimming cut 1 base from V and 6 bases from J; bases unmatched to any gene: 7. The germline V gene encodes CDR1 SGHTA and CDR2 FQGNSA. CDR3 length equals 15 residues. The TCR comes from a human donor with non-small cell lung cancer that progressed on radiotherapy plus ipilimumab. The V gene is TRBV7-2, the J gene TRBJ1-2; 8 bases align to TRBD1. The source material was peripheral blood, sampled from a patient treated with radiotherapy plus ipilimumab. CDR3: CASSLGLKTGDGYTF. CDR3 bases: TGTGCCAGCAGCTTAGGGTTGAAGACAGGGGATGGCTACACCTTC.